What follows are 19 T cell receptor beta chains derived from one specimen sequenced in a study of blood T cell repertoires in COVID-19. TCRdb's table, derived via immunoSEQ multiplex PCR, lists solely in-frame clones and lacks some. The table has approximately 330,000 clones, 70% to 90% seen once. Sequenced input: PBMCs or T cells enriched from blood (not recorded which). All receptors come from a woman between 40 and 55 years old with acute COVID-19.

The chain employs TRBV6-1 and TRBJ2-1; TRBD1 aligns across 10 bases. CDR3 length: 16 amino acids. Trimming removed 3 bases from V and 2 bases from J; junction bases left unmatched: 4. The germline V gene has CDR1 MNHNS and CDR2 SASEGT. In DNA, the CDR3 is TGTGCCAGCAGTGACGGACAGGGGGTAACCTACAATGAGCAGTTCTTC. Its protein is CASSDGQGVTYNEQFF.

The chain joins TRBV19 to TRBJ1-1; 9 bases fit TRBD1. Germline CDR1 and CDR2: LNHDA and SQIVND (reference sequence). The junction had 12 bases not matched to a gene; V was cut back by 7 bases and J by 3 bases. The CDR3 consists of 16 residues. CDR3 in DNA: TGTGCCAGTACCCAATACGGGACAGGGAGTTACACTGAAGCTTTCTTT. Translation: CASTQYGTGSYTEAFF.

This sequence joins TRBV19 and TRBJ1-1, with 11 nucleotides matching TRBD1. This CDR3 has 13 amino acids. Per germline, CDR1 LNHDA and CDR2 SQIVND (reference sequence). V lost 9 bases, J lost 7 bases, and 7 bases stayed unmatched. CDR3 nucleotides: TGTGCCAGCAACGGACAGGGGGCGCATGAAGCTTTCTTT. Protein: CASNGQGAHEAFF. Variable domain in full (rest from reference TRBV19 and TRBJ1-1): DGGITQSPKYLFRKEGQNVTLSCEQNLNHDAMYWYRQDPGQGLRLIYYSQIVNDFQKGDIAEGYSVSREKKESFPLTVTSAQKNPTAFYLCASNGQGAHEAFFGQGTRLTVV.

This sequence joins TRBV13 and TRBJ1-1, with a weak D call TRBD1 (5 bases). CDR1 is PRHDT, CDR2 FYEKMQ, per germline (reference sequence). This CDR3 region has 14 residues. V was cut by 6 bases and J by 1 base, with 12 bases left in between. The CDR3 DNA reads TGTGCCAGCAGACGGAGGGGCCCGAACACTGAAGCTTTCTTT. This sequence encodes CASRRRGPNTEAFF. The full variable domain, its missing parts supplied by reference TRBV13 and TRBJ1-1, is AAGVIQSPRHLIKEKRETATLKCYPIPRHDTVYWYQQGPGQDPQFLISFYEKMQSDKGSIPDRFSAQQFSDYHSELNMSSLELGDSALYFCASRRRGPNTEAFFGQGTRLTVV.

This chain connects TRBV4-3 to TRBJ1-2; TRBD1 might be the D (5 bases). This CDR3 comprises 14 residues. Trimming stripped 0 bases from V and 8 bases from J, with 13 bases between. Germline values: CDR1 LGHNA, CDR2 YSLEER. The CDR3 is CASSQEPGPYGYTF. CDR3 nucleotides: TGCGCCAGCAGCCAAGAGCCAGGGCCCTACGGCTACACCTTC.

The chain combines TRBV9 with TRBJ2-5; D might be TRBD1 (6 bases). V was trimmed by 4 bases and J by 5 bases, leaving 15 bases between them. CDR3 size: 14 residues. Germline V gene data show CDR1 as SGDLS and CDR2 as YYNGEE. The CDR3 nucleotides are TGTGCCAGCAGCCCCCAGGGGTTGAGGGAGACCCAGTACTTC. The encoded protein is CASSPQGLRETQYF.

Remarks on this clone: The same CDR3 also results from other DNA sequences found in this sample. The chain joins TRBV12-3 or TRBV12-4 to TRBJ1-1, with D uncertain. This CDR3 is built from 13 residues. Trimming took 3 bases from V and 1 from J, leaving 6 bases between them. CDR3 bases: TGTGCCAGCAGTTTGAGAGGGAACACTGAAGCTTTCTTT. This codes for CASSLRGNTEAFF.

The chain uses TRBV11-1 and TRBJ2-2; 7 positions agree with TRBD2. This CDR3 comprises 14 residues. CDR1 is SGHAT and CDR2 is FQDESV in the germline V gene (reference sequence). V shed 3 bases, J shed 6 bases, and the junction held 4 bases outside the gene matches. The CDR3 nucleotides are TGTGCCAGCAGCTTCCGACTAGCCGCCGGGGAGCTGTTTTTT. Protein sequence: CASSFRLAAGELFF.

The chain carries TRBV6-5 and TRBJ1-2; D is perhaps TRBD1 (5 bases). Germline V gives CDR1 MNHEY, CDR2 SVGAGI. V gave up 0 bases and J gave up 4 bases, with 9 bases separating them. The CDR3 loop spans 14 amino acids. CDR3 region: CASSYSYTGYGYTF. Written as DNA, the CDR3 is TGTGCCAGCAGTTACTCGTATACAGGCTATGGCTACACCTTC.

The chain couples TRBV6-5 to TRBJ2-5; 7 bases map to TRBD2. The CDR3 spans 12 residues. The V gene's germline CDR1 is MNHEY and CDR2 SVGAGI. V shed 10 bases, J shed 2 bases, and the junction held 4 bases outside the gene matches. The CDR3 sequence: CATLADQETQYF. The CDR3 nucleotides are TGTGCCACCCTAGCGGATCAAGAGACCCAGTACTTC.

The genes are TRBV3-1 (or the pseudogene TRBV3-2) and TRBJ2-7, with 11 bases aligning to TRBD2. The CDR3 length is 13 residues. Per germline, CDR1 LGHDT and CDR2 YNNKEL (reference sequence). J gave up 5 bases and V 10 bases, and 7 bases lay outside the gene matches. The chain's CDR3 is CATTSGSFDEQYF. In DNA form, the CDR3 reads TGTGCCACAACTAGCGGGAGTTTTGACGAGCAGTACTTC.

The chain uses TRBV2 and TRBJ2-1; 15 bases align to TRBD2. The CDR3 has 16 amino acids. CDR1 is SNHLY, CDR2 FYNNEI, per germline. The trim removed 6 bases at V and 7 bases at J, leaving 7 bases unmatched. The CDR3 DNA sequence: TGTGCCAGCAGGATCGGACTAGCGGGGGGGCGGAATGAGCAGTTCTTC. Encoded protein: CASRIGLAGGRNEQFF.

The J gene is TRBJ2-4, the V gene TRBV4-3; 8 bases map to TRBD1. V shed 4 bases, J shed 1 base, and the junction held 18 bases outside the gene matches. In germline, CDR1 is LGHNA, CDR2 YSLEER. The CDR3 has 20 residues. CDR3 sequence (DNA): TGCGCCAGCAGCCCCCTAGACAGGGGAACGACCTCTTTTGCCAAAAACATTCAGTACTTC. Residues: CASSPLDRGTTSFAKNIQYF.

This clone was seen only a few times. The sample holds other DNA sequences that translate to the same CDR3. The J gene is TRBJ1-3, the V gene TRBV9; D may be TRBD1 (5 bases). CDR3 size: 15 residues. With 2 bases removed from V and 4 bases from J, the gap between germline ends came to 13 bases. CDR1 and CDR2 from the germline V gene are SGDLS and YYNGEE. In nucleotides, the CDR3 is TGTGCCAGCAGCGTGGGAGGGGTCTCCGGAAACACCATATATTTT. Protein product: CASSVGGVSGNTIYF.

This clone is a singleton in its sample. The chain combines TRBV2 with TRBJ1-2; 11 bases are a match to TRBD1. CDR3 length: 13 residues. V shed 6 bases and J 6 bases; nucleotides not matched to a gene: 3. Germline V gives CDR1 SNHLY, CDR2 FYNNEI. CDR3 sequence (DNA): TGTGCCAGCAGCCGGACAGGGGGCGATGGCTACACCTTC. Its translation: CASSRTGGDGYTF.

The chain couples TRBV6-2 or TRBV6-3 to TRBJ1-1; D might be TRBD1 (6 bases). The V gene lost 4 bases and the J gene lost 10 bases, with 13 bases spanning the gap. Germline V CDR1 and CDR2: MNHEY, SVGEGT. The CDR3 sequence is 12 residues long. This CDR3 reads CASSWDTLRAFF. CDR3 bases: TGTGCCAGCAGTTGGGACACCCTCAGAGCTTTCTTT.

The V call is TRBV7-8, the J call TRBJ1-2; TRBD1 aligns across 9 bases. From germline, CDR1 is SGHVS and CDR2 FQNEAQ. J lost 0 bases, V lost 6 bases, and 5 bases had no gene match. This CDR3 region has 15 residues. In DNA form, the CDR3 reads TGTGCCAGCAGTTTAAGGGACAGGGCTAACTATGGCTACACCTTC. It encodes CASSLRDRANYGYTF.

This sequence joins TRBV6-5 and TRBJ2-1, with TRBD2 matching 7 bases. The CDR3 runs to 13 residues. V gave up 4 bases and J gave up 8 bases; unmatched junction bases: 5. Germline CDR1 MNHEY, CDR2 SVGAGI. CDR3 in amino acids: CASSFGREYEQFF. The CDR3 region has the DNA TGTGCCAGCAGTTTCGGGCGGGAGTATGAGCAGTTCTTC.

This clone occurred a few times. This chain joins TRBV5-5 and TRBJ1-2; the D is unclear. This CDR3 is 15 amino acids long. Germline V gene sequence: CDR1 SGHKS, CDR2 YYEKEE (reference sequence). Trimming took off 4 bases at V and 4 bases at J, with 17 bases between the two ends. CDR3 DNA: TGTGCCAGCAGCCTCGACGGACTTTTGTTCTATGGCTACACCTTC. It yields the protein CASSLDGLLFYGYTF.